This TCR beta chain was found in a study of CD8 T cells in ankylosing spondylitis. Broader study findings: There was a TCR beta motif, made of several highly homologous variants, that appeared characteristic of ankylosing spondylitis blood.

Turning to this clonotype: Its antigen is not identified.

CDR3 length: 14 residues. V was pared by 3 bases and J by 2 bases, with 13 bases between. Germline V gene data show CDR1 as DFQATT and CDR2 as SNEGSKA (reference sequence). Quantitative 5'-RACE was performed with molecular barcodes, and it yielded the TCR beta libraries. One entry per CDR3 protein results from TCRdb running MiXCR on the 5' RACE reads. The sample records around 890,000 distinct CDR3 sequences, about 10% being singletons. The sequenced sample consisted of blood, either unsorted or a sorted T cell fraction (not recorded which). This chain uses TRBV20-1 with TRBJ1-1; D gene ambiguous. This receptor was obtained from a male donor with ankylosing spondylitis. The CDR3 here is CSASITSYNTEAFF. As DNA, the CDR3 is TGCAGTGCTAGTATAACGTCGTATAACACTGAAGCTTTCTTT.